These 19 T cell receptor beta chains were sequenced from one sample in a study of ipilimumab plus nivolumab after autologous stem cell transplantation. Sequencing was performed with immunoSEQ multiplex PCR; in TCRdb, only in-frame clones are kept and a portion is missing. Here the sample spans 15,000 or so clones, over 75% being singletons. The sequencing here drew on PBMCs, taken in a trial of ipilimumab plus nivolumab as post-transplant consolidation. These receptors were collected from a male donor with diffuse large B-cell lymphoma.

This clone was recorded only once. V and J are TRBV30 and TRBJ1-2; 7 nucleotides match TRBD1. V lost 1 base to trimming and J lost 7 bases; unmatched junction nucleotides: 3. The V gene's germline CDR1 is GTSNPN and CDR2 SVGIG (reference sequence). The CDR3 consists of 12 residues. This CDR3 reads CAWSGQGFGYTF. For the CDR3, the DNA is TGTGCCTGGAGTGGACAGGGCTTTGGCTACACCTTC.

This chain uses TRBV18 with TRBJ2-5; weak D call: TRBD1 (6 bases). The length of the CDR3 is 13 residues. Trimming removed 2 bases from V and 5 bases from J, with 9 bases in between. Germline loops: CDR1 KGHSH, CDR2 LQKENI. Here the CDR3 reads CASSPGGGETQYF. Written as DNA, the CDR3 is TGTGCCAGCTCACCAGGGGGCGGGGAGACCCAGTACTTC.

This clone has more than one count but fewer than ten. The gene calls are TRBV6-1 and TRBJ1-1, with TRBD1 matching 8 bases. Germline trimming cut 6 bases from V and 7 bases from J; bases unmatched to any gene: 7. Germline-derived CDR1 and CDR2 are MNHNS and SASEGT. The CDR3 is 13 amino acids. Here the CDR3 DNA reads TGTGCCAGCAGCGCGACAGGGGAGAGTGAAGCTTTCTTT. Translating gives CASSATGESEAFF.

The V gene is TRBV6-5, the J gene TRBJ1-4; TRBD1 is a possible D gene (5 bases). CDR3 length equals 15 residues. V was shortened by 6 bases and J by 7 bases, with 18 bases between the two germline ends. Germline CDR1 MNHEY, CDR2 SVGAGI. In nucleotides, the CDR3 is TGTGCCAGCAGGCTAACAGCGGGGCTTGGTGAAAAACTGTTTTTT. Translation gives CASRLTAGLGEKLFF.

The V gene is TRBV23-1, the J gene TRBJ2-7; maybe TRBD1 (5 bases). TRBV23-1 is assigned to the ORF class and has an uncertain function. The CDR3 contains 18 residues. V lost 3 bases, J lost 2 bases, and 23 bases lay in between. Here the CDR3 DNA reads TGCGCCAGCAGTCACCCGGACAAACAACAGCGACCTACCTACGAGCAGTACTTC. Residues: CASSHPDKQQRPTYEQYF.

The chain is built from TRBV12-5 and TRBJ1-2, with D possibly TRBD1 on 5 matching bases. The CDR3 consists of 15 residues. Per the germline V gene, CDR1 is LGHNT and CDR2 is FRNRAP. Trimming removed 2 bases at V and 3 bases at J, with 13 bases between. CDR3: CASGLKQGLYYGYTF. CDR3 in DNA: TGTGCTAGTGGTTTGAAGCAGGGACTTTACTATGGCTACACCTTC.

The rearrangement uses TRBV27 and TRBJ2-4; 9 bases map to TRBD1. Germline V CDR1 and CDR2: MNHEY, SMNVEV (reference sequence). This CDR3 comprises 13 residues. V was clipped by 5 bases and J by 8 bases; unmatched bases: 4. The CDR3, as DNA: TGTGCCAGCAGTAACAGACAGGGGGACATTCAGTACTTC. Encoded protein: CASSNRQGDIQYF.

Judged by abundance, this clone is medium-sized. V usage is TRBV15 and J usage is TRBJ2-7, with D perhaps given as TRBD1 or TRBD2 (6 bases each). Germline CDR1 reads LNHNV; CDR2 reads YYDKDF (reference sequence). The CDR3 has 16 amino acids. Trimming removed 1 base at V and 2 bases at J, with 15 bases between. CDR3 loop: CATSRGGRGRAYEQYF. CDR3 nucleotide sequence: TGTGCCACCAGCAGAGGAGGACGGGGGCGAGCCTACGAGCAGTACTTC.

The rearrangement joins TRBV5-4 to TRBJ2-5; 10 bases line up with TRBD2. V lost 4 bases to trimming and J lost 5 bases; unmatched junction nucleotides: 8. The CDR3 has 15 residues. Germline V CDR1 and CDR2: SGHNT, YYREEE (reference sequence). Here the CDR3 reads CASSPGSGGAETQYF. In nucleotides, the CDR3 is TGTGCCAGCAGCCCTGGGAGCGGGGGGGCTGAGACCCAGTACTTC.

The V and J genes are TRBV11-2 and TRBJ1-3; D is possibly TRBD1 (5 bases). The germline V gene encodes CDR1 SGHAT and CDR2 FQNNGV. The CDR3 has 15 amino acids. The ends were cut back, 5 bases at V and 5 bases at J, with 16 bases in the middle. CDR3 in DNA: TGTGCCAGCAGCCCGATCAAGGGGAAGAGAAACACCATATATTTT. Translation gives CASSPIKGKRNTIYF.

This clone was recorded only once. This rearrangement joins TRBV5-6 to TRBJ2-7; D is possibly TRBD2 (6 bases). The CDR3 loop spans 16 amino acids. V was trimmed by 0 bases and J by 2 bases, leaving 15 bases between them. CDR1 is SGHDT and CDR2 is YYEEEE in the germline V gene. In nucleotides, the CDR3 is TGTGCCAGCAGCTTGGAGGGGACCAGGAGGGCCTACGAGCAGTACTTC. As protein: CASSLEGTRRAYEQYF.

This chain uses TRBV7-2 with TRBJ2-7, with D unclear. V was trimmed by 1 base and J by 3 bases, leaving 4 bases between them. Germline V CDR1 and CDR2: SGHTA, FQGNSA. CDR3 length: 12 amino acids. CDR3 bases: TGTGCCAGCAGCTTAGACCACTACGAGCAGTACTTC. Its translation is CASSLDHYEQYF.

The chain uses TRBV18 and TRBJ2-2; 7 positions agree with TRBD1. The V gene's germline CDR1 is KGHSH and CDR2 LQKENI. The CDR3 has 15 amino acids. V dropped 5 bases and J dropped 2; count of bases not matched to a gene: 5. CDR3 sequence reads: CASSAYRGNTGELFF. CDR3 nucleotide sequence: TGTGCCAGCTCAGCGTACAGGGGAAACACCGGGGAGCTGTTTTTT.

This chain joins TRBV7-9 and TRBJ2-2; D perhaps matches TRBD2 (6 bases). The CDR3 runs to 15 residues. CDR1 and CDR2 (germline): SEHNR, FQNEAQ (reference sequence). Trimming took off 6 bases at V and 13 bases at J, with 24 bases between the two ends. DNA for the CDR3: TGTGCCAGCAGTTTTCGTGCCCCCGGACGGGGAGGGCTGTTTTTT. Its protein product is CASSFRAPGRGGLFF.

The rearrangement links TRBV14 to TRBJ1-2; a weak D match, TRBD1 (6 bases). CDR3 length equals 16 residues. CDR1 and CDR2 (germline): SGHDN, FVKESK. V was pared by 4 bases and J by 4 bases, with 19 bases between. The CDR3 nucleotides read TGTGCCAGCAGCCCGTCATGGGGGGCGCGTAGCTATGGCTACACCTTC. Translated, it gives CASSPSWGARSYGYTF.

This clone was seen once. This rearrangement joins TRBV19 to TRBJ2-2, with a possible D match to TRBD1 (7 bases). V was trimmed by 6 bases and J by 1 base, leaving 9 bases between them. Per the germline V gene, CDR1 is LNHDA and CDR2 is SQIVND (reference sequence). This CDR3 is 14 amino acids long. The CDR3 bases are TGTGCCAGTAGGCGGGACAGGAACACCGGGGAGCTGTTTTTT. Protein: CASRRDRNTGELFF. Based on the CDR3 plus reference TRBV19 and TRBJ2-2, the full variable domain is DGGITQSPKYLFRKEGQNVTLSCEQNLNHDAMYWYRQDPGQGLRLIYYSQIVNDFQKGDIAEGYSVSREKKESFPLTVTSAQKNPTAFYLCASRRDRNTGELFFGEGSRLTVL.

This clone has a single count. V gene TRBV19 combines with J gene TRBJ2-3, with D possibly TRBD1 on 5 matching bases. V was trimmed by 7 bases and J by 2 bases, leaving 16 bases between them. CDR1 and CDR2 from the germline V gene are LNHDA and SQIVND (reference sequence). The CDR3 spans 15 residues. The CDR3 nucleotides are TGTGCCAGTACCTCGGACACTTTCCTCACAGATACGCAGTATTTT. This gives the protein CASTSDTFLTDTQYF.

This chain links TRBV7-2 with TRBJ2-7; D ambiguous. Trimming cost V 5 bases and J 5 bases, with 10 bases left between them. Germline V CDR1 and CDR2: SGHTA, FQGNSA. This CDR3 is built from 12 residues. CDR3 protein: CASSPKRDEQYF. The CDR3 DNA sequence: TGTGCCAGCAGCCCGAAGCGTGACGAGCAGTACTTC.

This clone occurred a few times. The chain links TRBV18 to TRBJ1-1, with TRBD1 identical over 7 bases. Germline V gives CDR1 KGHSH, CDR2 LQKENI. The V gene end was trimmed by 5 bases and the J gene end by 4 bases; junction bases not matched to a gene: 7. This CDR3 has 14 amino acids. The CDR3 region has the DNA TGTGCCAGCTCAGAGGGACAGTTGGGCACTGAAGCTTTCTTT. Its protein product is CASSEGQLGTEAFF.